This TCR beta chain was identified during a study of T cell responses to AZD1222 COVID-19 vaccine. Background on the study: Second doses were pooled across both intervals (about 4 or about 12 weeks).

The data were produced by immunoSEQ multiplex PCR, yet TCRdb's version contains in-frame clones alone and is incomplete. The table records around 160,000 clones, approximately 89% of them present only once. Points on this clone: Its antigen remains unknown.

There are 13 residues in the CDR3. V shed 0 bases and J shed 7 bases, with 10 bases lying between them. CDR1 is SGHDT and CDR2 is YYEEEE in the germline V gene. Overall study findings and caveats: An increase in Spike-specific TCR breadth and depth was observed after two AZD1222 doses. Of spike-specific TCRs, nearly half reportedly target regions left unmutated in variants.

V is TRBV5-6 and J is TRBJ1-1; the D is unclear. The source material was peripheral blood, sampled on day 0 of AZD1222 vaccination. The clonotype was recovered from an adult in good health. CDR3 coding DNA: TGTGCCAGCAGCTTGGTAGGGCGAGGTGAAGCTTTCTTT. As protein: CASSLVGRGEAFF.